This T cell receptor beta chain was sequenced during a study of neurological immune-mediated disorders. This clonotype was found many times. Its antigen is as yet unknown. General study points: Across subjects, no CDR3 amino acid sequence appeared in expanded clones of more than one subject, a finding that suggested private repertoires in all groups.

The CDR3 is 10 residues long. CDR1 is DFQATT and CDR2 is SNEGSKA in the germline V gene (reference sequence). The V end was cut by 5 bases, the J end by 6 bases, with 6 bases between. As to time point: longitudinal time-point 1 (baseline). Libraries used 2 million unsorted PBMCs kept frozen in RNAlater. Template-switch 5'RACE cDNA synthesis added a 10-nucleotide unique molecular identifier. Sequencing runs each yielded over 180 million TCR-beta sequences from 15-18 subjects. TCRdb passed the 5' RACE reads through MiXCR, listing each CDR3 protein once. This sample has 70,000 to 75,000 distinct CDR3 sequences, with 12% to 15% found just once.

The sample comprised PBMCs. The TCR comes from a female donor with HTLV-1-associated myelopathy (HAM/TSP). The chain uses TRBV20-1 and TRBJ2-3; no clear D gene. The CDR3 is CSAVVDTQYF. In nucleotides, the CDR3 is TGCAGTGCTGTGGTGGATACGCAGTATTTT.